The text below deals with one T cell receptor beta chain. TCRdb's table, derived via immunoSEQ multiplex PCR, lists solely in-frame clones and lacks some. The table includes tens of thousands of clones, under 95% detected once. This sample was taken from a study of OX40 agonist ivuxolimab in advanced cancers. This CDR3 has 16 amino acids. Germline values: CDR1 LNHNV, CDR2 YYDKDF (reference sequence). Trimming pared 1 base from V and 10 bases from J, leaving 23 bases between. Sequenced here: CD4+ or CD8+ T cells sorted from blood, sampled in a trial of the OX40 agonist ivuxolimab. The rearrangement joins TRBV15 to TRBJ2-7, with D possibly called TRBD1 or TRBD2 (7 bases each). The source of this sequence is an adult with an advanced solid tumor such as melanoma, head and neck, liver or kidney cancer. Here the CDR3 DNA reads TGTGCCACCAGCAGAGGACCAGGGGGGGGATTACGAGAACAGTACTTC. Translating it yields CATSRGPGGGLREQYF.